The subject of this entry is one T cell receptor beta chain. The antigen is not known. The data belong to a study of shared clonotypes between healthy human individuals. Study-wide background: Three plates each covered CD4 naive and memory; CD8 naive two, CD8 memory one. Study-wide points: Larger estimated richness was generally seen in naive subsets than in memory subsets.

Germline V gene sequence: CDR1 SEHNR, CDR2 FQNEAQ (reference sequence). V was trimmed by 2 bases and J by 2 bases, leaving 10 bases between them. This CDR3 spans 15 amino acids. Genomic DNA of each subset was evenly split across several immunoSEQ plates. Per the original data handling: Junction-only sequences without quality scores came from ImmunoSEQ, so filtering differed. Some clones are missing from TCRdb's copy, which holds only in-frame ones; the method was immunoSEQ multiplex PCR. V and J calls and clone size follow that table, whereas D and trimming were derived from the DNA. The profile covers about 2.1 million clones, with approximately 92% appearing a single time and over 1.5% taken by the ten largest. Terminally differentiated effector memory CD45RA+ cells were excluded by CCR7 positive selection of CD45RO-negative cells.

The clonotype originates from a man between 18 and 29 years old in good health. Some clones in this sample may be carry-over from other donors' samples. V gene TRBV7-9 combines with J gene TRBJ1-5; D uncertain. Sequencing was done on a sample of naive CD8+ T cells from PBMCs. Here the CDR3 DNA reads TGTGCCAGCAGCTTATCGGACCTGGGCAATCAGCCCCAGCATTTT. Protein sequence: CASSLSDLGNQPQHF.